The sample holds a few counts of the clone carrying this T cell receptor (beta chain). Libraries were prepared by immunoSEQ multiplex PCR; TCRdb keeps only in-frame clonotypes and omits some of them. The table records about 240,000 clones, roughly 87% of them present only once. Living in 24 US areas, the participants were between roughly 18 and 95 years of age. Participants were placed into cohorts based on the clinical history they reported. This entry is derived from a study of blood T cell repertoires in COVID-19. Background on the study: Sites in the United States, Italy and Spain provided acute and convalescent COVID-19 samples.

The CDR3 contains 16 residues. V lost 5 bases to trimming and J lost 9 bases; unmatched junction nucleotides: 11. Looked up from germline, CDR1 is SGHVS and CDR2 is FNYEAQ. The gene calls are TRBV7-6 and TRBJ1-6; TRBD1 aligns across 9 bases. Sequences were obtained from PBMCs or T cells enriched from blood (not recorded which). The sequence derives from a woman aged 25 to 39 with acute COVID-19. CDR3 in amino acids: CASSPTPGQGGSPLHF. The CDR3, as DNA: TGTGCCAGCAGCCCAACACCGGGACAGGGCGGTTCACCCCTCCACTTT.